The 29 T cell receptor beta chains below were found in one sample sequenced in a study of metastatic and nonmetastatic thyroid tumors. Not a single patient had been given any form of treatment at any point before undergoing thyroid surgery. TCRdb called clones again from the PCR reads with MiXCR. Here the sample spans about 93,000 clones, 9.5% to 15% being singletons. The sample consisted of blood. The receptors were gathered from a female donor with papillary thyroid cancer or a benign thyroid nodule (not recorded which). Some clones in this sample may be carry-over from other donors' samples.

Comment on this clone: At one of its ends the junction is not consistent with the germline gene, which may arise from a read error. V is TRBV28 and J is TRBJ1-1, with D possibly being TRBD1 (6 bases). Germline CDR1 reads MDHEN; CDR2 reads SYDVKM. CDR3 length: 18 residues. CDR3 in amino acids: CASSLGGKGGLVKTEAFF. The CDR3 DNA reads TGTGCCAGCAGCCTTGGGGGCAAGGGGGGGCTGGTGAAAACTGAAGCTTTCTTT.

Many counts were recorded for this clone. The chain links TRBV4-3 to TRBJ1-2; no firm D call. The CDR3 runs to 16 residues. CDR1 and CDR2 (germline): LGHNA, YSLEER. The germline V and J ends were trimmed by 0 bases and 2 bases, with 13 bases remaining between them. CDR3 protein: CASSQEHLRSNYGYTF. CDR3 sequence (DNA): TGCGCCAGCAGCCAAGAGCACCTCCGTTCCAACTATGGCTACACCTTC.

This clone was detected many times. This chain links TRBV29-1 with TRBJ1-5; D remains unclear. Germline lookup yields CDR1 SQVTM and CDR2 ANQGSEA. Trimming stripped 4 bases from V and 6 bases from J, with 10 bases between. CDR3 length: 12 residues. Here the CDR3 reads CSVGGESQPQHF. The CDR3 DNA sequence: TGCAGCGTTGGAGGTGAGAGTCAGCCCCAGCATTTT. Looking up the rest from reference TRBV29-1 and TRBJ1-5 gives the full variable domain: SAVISQKPSRDICQRGTSLTIQCQVDSQVTMMFWYRQQPGQSLTLIATANQGSEATYESGFVIDKFPISRPNLTFSTLTVSNMSPEDSSIYLCSVGGESQPQHFGDGTRLSIL.

There are many counts of this clone. Other DNA sequences in this specimen translate into the identical CDR3. This rearrangement joins TRBV19 to TRBJ2-7; D assignment may be TRBD1 or TRBD2 (5 bases each). V was cut by 6 bases and J by 3 bases, with 15 bases left in between. Germline V CDR1 and CDR2: LNHDA, SQIVND (reference sequence). The CDR3 is 14 amino acids. CDR3 region: CASRDLTGGYEQYF. For the CDR3, the DNA is TGTGCCAGTAGAGACCTAACTGGGGGCTACGAGCAGTACTTC.

This chain joins TRBV11-2 and TRBJ2-5, with a tentative D call TRBD2 (6 bases). Trimming pared 5 bases from V and 2 bases from J, leaving 12 bases between. The length of the CDR3 is 14 residues. Germline loops: CDR1 SGHAT, CDR2 FQNNGV. CDR3 in amino acids: CASSRGTDQETQYF. The CDR3 nucleotides are TGTGCCAGCAGCCGAGGGACTGATCAAGAGACCCAGTACTTC. Filled out from reference TRBV11-2 and TRBJ2-5, the complete variable domain reads EAGVAQSPRYKIIEKRQSVAFWCNPISGHATLYWYQQILGQGPKLLIQFQNNGVVDDSQLPKDRFSAERLKGVDSTLKIQPAKLEDSAVYLCASSRGTDQETQYFGPGTRLLVL.

This chain uses TRBV18 with TRBJ2-1; D is possibly TRBD2 (5 bases). Germline values: CDR1 KGHSH, CDR2 LQKENI. Trimming took off 3 bases at V and 0 bases at J, with 6 bases between the two ends. The CDR3 is 14 amino acids. The CDR3 region is CASSPRGSYNEQFF. In DNA, the CDR3 is TGTGCCAGCTCACCCCGGGGCTCCTACAATGAGCAGTTCTTC.

This clone was recorded many times. The rearrangement joins TRBV19 to TRBJ1-1, with D tentatively TRBD1 (6 bases). The V gene lost 4 bases and the J gene lost 5 bases, with 14 bases spanning the gap. The germline gives CDR1 LNHDA, CDR2 SQIVND (reference sequence). The CDR3 runs to 14 residues. The CDR3 DNA follows: TGTGCCAGTAGTACCGGGGGCGCAGGAACTGAAGCTTTCTTT. Residues: CASSTGGAGTEAFF.

This clone was detected ten times or more. The chain couples TRBV5-1 to TRBJ2-3, with a tentative D call TRBD1 (6 bases). The V and J ends lost 4 bases and 9 bases respectively, with 15 bases between them. The CDR3 contains 13 residues. From germline, CDR1 is SGHRS and CDR2 YFSETQ. The CDR3 DNA reads as TGCGCCAGCAGCGGTAATTCAGGGGCGACGCAGTATTTT. This translates into CASSGNSGATQYF.

A word on this clone: A much larger clone is a single base away; this may be a read error. The sample holds other DNA sequences that translate to the same CDR3. The rearrangement uses TRBV27 and TRBJ2-3; no reliable D call. CDR3 size: 15 residues. The germline CDR1 and CDR2 sequences are MNHEY and SMNVEV (reference sequence). Trimming removed 6 bases from V and 3 bases from J, with 16 bases in between. In DNA, the CDR3 is TGTGCCAGCAGAATTAGTGTATACCTAACAGATACGCAGTATTTT. This sequence encodes CASRISVYLTDTQYF.

Concerning this clone itself: A much larger clone sits a single nucleotide away, making a read error possible. The same CDR3 arises from other DNA sequences in this sample as well. The chain uses TRBV19 and TRBJ2-1; 7 bases are a match to TRBD2. Trimming cost V 3 bases and J 13 bases; bases outside gene matches: 15. Germline-derived CDR1 and CDR2 are LNHDA and SQIVND (reference sequence). There are 15 residues in the CDR3. DNA of the CDR3: TGTGCCAGTAGTATTGAGTCTTTCGGCGGGAGAACTCAGTTCTTC. Translating gives CASSIESFGGRTQFF.

This clone has ten or more counts. The J gene is TRBJ2-7, the V gene TRBV2, with no clear D. The CDR3 is 14 amino acids. Germline V lookup: CDR1 SNHLY, CDR2 FYNNEI. V was clipped by 1 base and J by 6 bases, with 13 bases between them. CDR3 residues: CASSEGFRAAEQYF. CDR3 DNA: TGTGCCAGCAGTGAAGGTTTCAGAGCCGCCGAGCAGTACTTC.

This clone was seen many times. This chain links TRBV5-1 with TRBJ2-1; tentatively, D is TRBD1 or TRBD2 (6 bases each). Trimming removed 4 bases from V and 14 bases from J, with 16 bases in between. The CDR3 has 12 residues. Germline V CDR1 and CDR2: SGHRS, YFSETQ. The CDR3 nucleotides are TGCGCCAGCAGCACAGGGTGGGAGGTGGAGTTCTTC. This translates into CASSTGWEVEFF.

There are many counts of this clone. The chain combines TRBV6-1 with TRBJ1-2; D is unresolved. The CDR3 runs 13 residues. V lost 3 bases and J lost 4, with 9 bases in between. The V gene's germline CDR1 is MNHNS and CDR2 SASEGT. The CDR3 protein is CASSERGFYGYTF. In DNA, the CDR3 is TGTGCCAGCAGTGAGCGTGGTTTCTATGGCTACACCTTC.

This clone has just a few counts. A much larger clone differs from this one at a single base, so this may be a read error. DNA for the CDR3: TGTGCCAGCAGCCTCGGACAGAGATGGGACAATGAGCAGTTCTTC. Its translation: CASSLGQRWDNEQFF. V gene TRBV11-1 combines with J gene TRBJ2-1; tentatively, D is TRBD1 (6 bases). Germline V CDR1 and CDR2: SGHAT, FQDESV (reference sequence). The CDR3 is 15 amino acids. Trimming left V 5 bases short and J 5 bases short, with 16 bases between.

This clone came up many times. The chain links TRBV19 to TRBJ1-2; D remains ambiguous. The germline V gene encodes CDR1 LNHDA and CDR2 SQIVND (reference sequence). This CDR3 is built from 15 residues. The germline V and J ends were trimmed by 5 bases and 0 bases, with 13 bases remaining between them. The CDR3 nucleotides read TGTGCCAGTAGTTCATTGAACAGACCTAACTATGGCTACACCTTC. This codes for CASSSLNRPNYGYTF.

This clone showed up many times. This chain joins TRBV6-2 or TRBV6-3 and TRBJ1-2, with 9 bases matching TRBD1. The CDR3 spans 14 residues. Germline V CDR1 and CDR2: MNHEY, SVGEGT. V was clipped by 0 bases and J by 6 bases; unmatched bases: 2. The CDR3 nucleotides are TGTGCCAGCAGTTACTCTCGGGACAGGGATGGCTACACCTTC. Its protein product is CASSYSRDRDGYTF.

Ten or more counts support this clone. V usage is TRBV6-1 and J usage is TRBJ2-1; tentatively, D is TRBD1 (6 bases). CDR1 and CDR2 (germline): MNHNS, SASEGT. V lost 11 bases and J lost 7, with 21 bases in between. The CDR3 has 14 residues. Written as DNA, the CDR3 is TGTGCCTCTGTTACCAGGGGAATGGGTAATGAGCAGTTCTTC. Amino acids: CASVTRGMGNEQFF.

In this sample, this clone turned up many times. The chain recombines TRBV9 with TRBJ2-3; D remains unclear. V lost 0 bases, J lost 4 bases, and 9 bases lay in between. This CDR3 has 14 residues. Germline CDR1 SGDLS, CDR2 YYNGEE. As DNA, the CDR3 is TGTGCCAGCAGCGTAGGTGGCCGGGCAGATACGCAGTATTTT. This encodes CASSVGGRADTQYF.

Ten or more counts support this clone. The chain carries TRBV7-9 and TRBJ2-5; possibly TRBD1 for D (7 bases). Per the germline V gene, CDR1 is SEHNR and CDR2 is FQNEAQ (reference sequence). The V and J ends lost 5 bases and 3 bases respectively, with 16 bases between them. There are 15 residues in the CDR3. CDR3 in amino acids: CASSRGTAAKETQYF. In nucleotides, the CDR3 is TGTGCCAGCAGCCGCGGGACAGCCGCTAAAGAGACCCAGTACTTC.

This clone was found many times. The V gene is TRBV15, the J gene TRBJ1-2; unclear D gene. This CDR3 has 14 amino acids. V was clipped by 5 bases and J by 4 bases, with 14 bases between them. Per germline, CDR1 LNHNV and CDR2 YYDKDF (reference sequence). CDR3 region: CATSPPPGSYGYTF. In DNA form, the CDR3 reads TGTGCCACCAGCCCTCCCCCGGGGTCCTATGGCTACACCTTC.

This clone was found a few times. A clone one base away is much larger, so this may be a read error. This sequence joins TRBV19 and TRBJ2-2; perhaps TRBD2 as D (5 bases). Trimming cost V 7 bases and J 5 bases, with 11 bases left between them. The CDR3 is 13 amino acids. Germline CDR1 is LNHDA and CDR2 is SQIVND (reference sequence). For the CDR3, the DNA is TGTGCCAGTATGGTGGGAGTTACCGGGGAGCTGTTTTTT. Translated, it gives CASMVGVTGELFF.

This clone was seen repeatedly, ten times or more. The rearrangement uses TRBV19 and TRBJ2-1; 7 nucleotides agree with TRBD2. With V trimmed by 2 bases and J by 2 bases, 3 bases remained unmatched. The CDR3 is 15 amino acids. Germline V gene lookup returns CDR1 LNHDA and CDR2 SQIVND (reference sequence). CDR3 region: CASSILGLTYNEQFF. As DNA, the CDR3 is TGTGCCAGTAGTATATTGGGACTAACCTACAATGAGCAGTTCTTC. Complete variable domain (other parts from reference TRBV19 and TRBJ2-1): DGGITQSPKYLFRKEGQNVTLSCEQNLNHDAMYWYRQDPGQGLRLIYYSQIVNDFQKGDIAEGYSVSREKKESFPLTVTSAQKNPTAFYLCASSILGLTYNEQFFGPGTRLTVL.

This clone was seen at least ten times. CDR3 region: CASSYSEINLNTGELFF. The CDR3 region has the DNA TGTGCCAGCAGTTATAGCGAGATTAACCTGAACACCGGGGAGCTGTTTTTT. The chain uses TRBV6-2 or TRBV6-3 and TRBJ2-2; TRBD2 might be the D (5 bases). V gave up 3 bases and J gave up 1 base, with 15 bases separating them. Germline values: CDR1 MNHEY, CDR2 SVGEGT. The CDR3 runs 17 residues.

J is TRBJ2-2 and V is TRBV6-2 or TRBV6-3; D not certain. The CDR3 runs to 15 residues. Trimming stripped 9 bases from V and 5 bases from J, with 19 bases between. From germline, CDR1 is MNHEY and CDR2 SVGEGT. Here the CDR3 reads CASIYSPSITGELFF. The CDR3 DNA is TGTGCCAGTATTTACTCTCCTAGTATTACCGGGGAGCTGTTTTTT.

This clone was observed many times. This chain uses TRBV24-1 with TRBJ1-4, with 8 positions matching TRBD1. CDR1 and CDR2 from the germline V gene are KGHDR and SFDVKD. With 3 bases clipped from V and 7 bases from J, the junction kept 6 bases outside the gene matches. There are 15 residues in the CDR3. CDR3 amino acids: CATSDPTGDGEKLFF. CDR3 DNA: TGTGCCACCAGTGATCCGACAGGGGATGGTGAAAAACTGTTTTTT.

This clone was detected ten times or more. The rearrangement joins TRBV30 to TRBJ2-7, with 8 positions matching TRBD2. CDR3 length equals 15 residues. Germline CDR1 and CDR2: GTSNPN and SVGIG (reference sequence). Trimming cost V 1 base and J 5 bases; bases outside gene matches: 10. This CDR3 is CAWSESGSPRDEQYF. CDR3 sequence (DNA): TGTGCCTGGAGTGAGAGCGGGAGTCCCCGTGACGAGCAGTACTTC.

This clone was seen at least ten times. This may come from a read error, since a much larger clone is one base off. The chain is built from TRBV6-2 or TRBV6-3 and TRBJ2-2; D is ambiguous. Trimming removed 5 bases from V and 0 bases from J, with 10 bases in between. The CDR3 totals 15 residues. Germline loops: CDR1 MNHEY, CDR2 SVGEGT. CDR3 amino acids: CASSHLPANTGELFF. The DNA of the CDR3 is TGTGCCAGCAGTCACCTCCCGGCGAACACCGGGGAGCTGTTTTTT.

This clone was counted ten times or more. The chain combines TRBV7-2 with TRBJ1-6; 8 positions agree with TRBD1. Germline CDR1 is SGHTA and CDR2 is FQGNSA. The ends lost 4 bases at V and 6 bases at J; junction bases unmatched: 14. This CDR3 has 18 amino acids. The DNA of the CDR3 is TGTGCCAGCAGCTCCGCCCTGGACAGGGAGTTTGTTAATTCACCCCTCCACTTT. Translation: CASSSALDREFVNSPLHF.

This clone was recorded many times. The genes are TRBV30 and TRBJ1-5, with 7 bases aligning to TRBD1. This CDR3 is 14 amino acids long. The germline CDR1 and CDR2 sequences are GTSNPN and SVGIG (reference sequence). Trimming cost V 3 bases and J 3 bases; bases outside gene matches: 5. The CDR3 protein is CAWSVTGYNQPQHF. CDR3 nucleotides: TGTGCCTGGAGCGTGACAGGGTACAATCAGCCCCAGCATTTT.